These 14 T cell receptor beta chains originate from one sample sequenced in a study of T-cell memory formation after mild COVID-19. TCRdb re-called the 5' RACE reads with MiXCR, one entry per CDR3 protein. The sample gives approximately 240,000 distinct CDR3 sequences, 16% of which show up once; approximately 3.5% is in the top ten. Sequencing used PBMCs or a T cell subset sorted from them (not recorded which). The receptors originated from a man aged 18 to 29 who had mild COVID-19 (a few samples of this study predate the infection). Cell type and time point are not known.

This rearrangement joins TRBV15 to TRBJ1-6; D unclear. In germline, CDR1 is LNHNV, CDR2 YYDKDF (reference sequence). The CDR3 is 15 residues long. The V gene lost 1 base and the J gene lost 6 bases, with 10 bases spanning the gap. The CDR3 loop is CATSRGGPGNSPLHF. The DNA of the CDR3 is TGTGCCACCAGCAGAGGCGGGCCCGGTAATTCACCCCTCCACTTT.

There are many counts of this clonotype. This sequence joins TRBV24-1 and TRBJ2-5; no clear D gene. The CDR3 consists of 14 residues. The germline V gene encodes CDR1 KGHDR and CDR2 SFDVKD. V lost 4 bases, J lost 0 bases, and 8 bases lay in between. CDR3 amino acids: CATSERRDQETQYF. CDR3 nucleotides: TGTGCCACCAGTGAAAGAAGAGACCAAGAGACCCAGTACTTC.

This clonotype was seen only a few times. The chain links TRBV15 to TRBJ2-3, with D hard to call. Trimming took off 0 bases at V and 2 bases at J, with 3 bases between the two ends. The germline V gene encodes CDR1 LNHNV and CDR2 YYDKDF (reference sequence). The CDR3 length is 13 residues. The CDR3 loop reads CATSRDPTDTQYF. DNA for the CDR3: TGTGCCACCAGCAGAGATCCCACAGATACGCAGTATTTT.

The sample holds a few counts of this clonotype. This chain joins TRBV2 and TRBJ1-6; a possible D gene is TRBD1 (6 bases). Between the trimmed V and J ends, which lost 8 bases and 7 bases, there was a span of 6 bases. The CDR3 is 11 residues long. CDR1 and CDR2 from the germline V gene are SNHLY and FYNNEI. The CDR3 DNA is TGTGCCAGCCAGGGGAATTCACCCCTCCACTTT. Translating gives CASQGNSPLHF.

V gene TRBV20-1 combines with J gene TRBJ1-6; D gene uncertain. The germline CDR1 and CDR2 sequences are DFQATT and SNEGSKA (reference sequence). This CDR3 region has 16 residues. V shed 1 base and J shed 8 bases, with 18 bases lying between them. The CDR3 bases are TGCAGTGCTAGAGTGTCGGCCCGGCTTACTGATTCACCCCTCCACTTT. It is translated as CSARVSARLTDSPLHF.

J is TRBJ1-5 and V is TRBV9, with D tentatively TRBD1 (5 bases). The germline V gene has CDR1 SGDLS and CDR2 YYNGEE. This CDR3 region has 14 residues. The ends were cut back, 2 bases at V and 4 bases at J, with 10 bases in the middle. As DNA, the CDR3 is TGTGCCAGCAGCGTGGAGGGGATTAATCAGCCCCAGCATTTT. This codes for CASSVEGINQPQHF. The full variable domain, with the rest looked up from reference TRBV9 and TRBJ1-5, is DSGVTQTPKHLITATGQRVTLRCSPRSGDLSVYWYQQSLDQGLQFLIQYYNGEERAKGNILERFSAQQFPDLHSELNLSSLELGDSALYFCASSVEGINQPQHFGDGTRLSIL.

This sequence joins TRBV11-2 and TRBJ1-1; 7 bases fit TRBD1. The junction had 11 bases not matched to a gene; V was cut back by 2 bases and J by 8 bases. The CDR3 extends over 15 amino acids. Germline-derived CDR1 and CDR2 are SGHAT and FQNNGV. For the CDR3, the DNA is TGTGCCAGCAGCTTAAGAGGTCTCAGGGGGAGGGAAGCTTTCTTT. Protein sequence: CASSLRGLRGREAFF.

There are many counts of this clonotype. The chain recombines TRBV7-3 with TRBJ2-5, with 11 bases matching TRBD1. J gave up 5 bases and V 5 bases, and 4 bases lay outside the gene matches. The CDR3 totals 14 residues. CDR1 SGHTA and CDR2 FQGTGA come from the germline V gene. The CDR3 coding sequence is TGTGCCAGCAGCCGGACAGGGGGCGGTGAGACCCAGTACTTC. Amino acid sequence: CASSRTGGGETQYF.

This clonotype was observed many times. The chain uses TRBV5-1 and TRBJ2-1, with TRBD2 matching over 11 bases. Trimming took 1 base from V and 8 from J; bases not matched to a gene: 5. This CDR3 is 15 amino acids long. CDR1 is SGHRS and CDR2 is YFSETQ in the germline V gene. The CDR3: CASSLTPGLADEQFF. DNA for the CDR3: TGCGCCAGCAGCTTGACACCGGGACTAGCGGATGAGCAGTTCTTC.

This clonotype was recorded a few times. This chain joins TRBV7-2 and TRBJ1-1; D is unresolved. V dropped 1 base and J dropped 1 base, with 7 bases sitting between them. Germline CDR1 reads SGHTA; CDR2 reads FQGNSA. The CDR3 runs to 14 residues. The CDR3 region is CASSLDYQNTEAFF. The DNA for the CDR3 is TGTGCCAGCAGCTTAGATTACCAGAACACTGAAGCTTTCTTT.

The chain links TRBV5-4 to TRBJ1-4; possibly TRBD1 for D (6 bases). V lost 4 bases and J lost 0, with 13 bases in between. Germline-derived CDR1 and CDR2 are SGHNT and YYREEE (reference sequence). The CDR3 spans 16 residues. The CDR3 protein is CASSLGSGATNEKLFF. The CDR3 coding sequence is TGTGCCAGCAGCCTAGGCTCAGGGGCAACTAATGAAAAACTGTTTTTT.

The chain recombines TRBV20-1 with TRBJ1-2; D is ambiguous. V lost 6 bases and J lost 2, with 10 bases in between. Germline V lookup: CDR1 DFQATT, CDR2 SNEGSKA (reference sequence). This CDR3 comprises 12 residues. CDR3 in DNA: TGCAGTGCACTGAATGAGAACTATGGCTACACCTTC. This codes for CSALNENYGYTF.

The V and J genes are TRBV7-2 and TRBJ2-1; D tentatively reads TRBD1 or TRBD2 (6 bases each). The germline CDR1 and CDR2 sequences are SGHTA and FQGNSA. The CDR3 is made up of 13 amino acids. V dropped 5 bases and J dropped 6 bases, with 11 bases sitting between them. The CDR3 sequence: CASSIRGANEQFF. The CDR3 region has the DNA TGTGCCAGCAGCATAAGGGGGGCCAATGAGCAGTTCTTC.

CDR3: CASRLGALVDTQYF. The CDR3 DNA reads TGTGCCAGCAGACTGGGGGCCCTAGTAGATACGCAGTATTTT. The chain links TRBV7-2 to TRBJ2-3; weak D call: TRBD1 (6 bases). Germline V gene data show CDR1 as SGHTA and CDR2 as FQGNSA. The CDR3 is made up of 14 amino acids. V was pared by 6 bases and J by 5 bases, with 15 bases between.